What follows are 20 T cell receptor beta chains derived from one specimen sequenced in a study of cytomegalovirus exposure and HLA in healthy donors. Primers: 60 Vbeta forward and 13 Jbeta reverse. Sequenced by immunoSEQ multiplex PCR; TCRdb stores in-frame clones only, minus some. The sample holds 65,000 to 70,000 clones, roughly nine tenths seen once. Sample: PBMCs. These receptor sequences come from a woman aged 25 to 45 in good health and CMV-seropositive.

V usage is TRBV7-9 and J usage is TRBJ2-7; 12 bases are a match to TRBD2. V was pared by 5 bases and J by 3 bases, with 17 bases of the junction left unmatched. In germline, CDR1 is SEHNR, CDR2 FQNEAQ (reference sequence). There are 19 residues in the CDR3. This CDR3 reads CASSPRGQGLAGGGYEQYF. Written as DNA, the CDR3 is TGTGCCAGCAGCCCCCGCGGGCAGGGACTAGCGGGTGGAGGCTACGAGCAGTACTTC.

The V and J genes are TRBV30 and TRBJ1-2, with 8 nucleotides matching TRBD1. The CDR3 runs 14 residues. Trimming removed 4 bases from V and 7 bases from J; junction bases left unmatched: 11. CDR1 and CDR2 from the germline V gene are GTSNPN and SVGIG (reference sequence). The CDR3 loop is CAWIQGQGAGGYTF. The CDR3 DNA sequence: TGTGCCTGGATCCAGGGGCAGGGGGCCGGTGGCTACACCTTC.

The V gene is TRBV2, the J gene TRBJ1-2, with D tentatively TRBD1 (5 bases). There are 12 residues in the CDR3. Per germline, CDR1 SNHLY and CDR2 FYNNEI. Trimming left V 6 bases short and J 6 bases short, with 11 bases between. CDR3 nucleotide sequence: TGTGCCAGCAGAAAGGGGCGTAATGGCTACACCTTC. Translating gives CASRKGRNGYTF.

A single count supports this clone. The chain links TRBV27 to TRBJ1-5; D might be TRBD1 (5 bases). V was clipped by 5 bases and J by 6 bases, with 14 bases between them. CDR3 length: 14 amino acids. Germline CDR1 is MNHEY and CDR2 is SMNVEV (reference sequence). The CDR3 here is CASSISGWVQPQHF. In DNA, the CDR3 is TGTGCCAGCAGTATTTCAGGGTGGGTTCAGCCCCAGCATTTT.

A single count supports this clone. V gene TRBV9 combines with J gene TRBJ2-7; D is possibly TRBD2 (5 bases). Per germline, CDR1 SGDLS and CDR2 YYNGEE. There are 15 residues in the CDR3. The V end was cut by 2 bases, the J end by 0 bases, with 12 bases between. This chain's CDR3 is CASSVGSGRSYEQYF. CDR3 nucleotide sequence: TGTGCCAGCAGCGTGGGCAGCGGCCGCTCCTACGAGCAGTACTTC.

The genes are TRBV15 and TRBJ2-4; 10 nucleotides align to TRBD2. From germline, CDR1 is LNHNV and CDR2 YYDKDF (reference sequence). The CDR3 extends over 20 amino acids. The V gene end was trimmed by 0 bases and the J gene end by 1 base; junction bases not matched to a gene: 12. In DNA, the CDR3 is TGTGCCACCAGCAGAGAGGCTAGCGGGAGAAGGTTTTGGGCCAAAAACATTCAGTACTTC. This codes for CATSREASGRRFWAKNIQYF.

In regard to this clone: One end of the junction varies from germline; a read error may be responsible. The chain employs TRBV6-4 and TRBJ2-1, with 9 positions matching TRBD2. Germline assignment: CDR1 MRHNA and CDR2 SNTAGT. The CDR3 is made up of 17 amino acids. The CDR3 DNA sequence: TGTGCCGGCAGTGACTCGAAGGTCGGCGGGAGGGCCAATGAGCAGTTCTTC. Its translation is CAGSDSKVGGRANEQFF.

The chain recombines TRBV7-6 with TRBJ1-5; TRBD1 matches at 9 bases. Germline V gives CDR1 SGHVS, CDR2 FNYEAQ. The CDR3 is made up of 19 amino acids. The V and J ends lost 5 bases and 9 bases, in that order; junction bases with no gene match: 23. DNA of the CDR3: TGTGCCAGCAGCCCTAGTCCCGGGACAGGGTCAATCAACGCGCGGCCCCAGCATTTT. Its protein is CASSPSPGTGSINARPQHF. Combining the CDR3 with reference TRBV7-6 and TRBJ1-5 gives the whole variable domain GAGVSQSPRYKVTKRGQDVALRCDPISGHVSLYWYRQALGQGPEFLTYFNYEAQQDKSGLPNDRFSAERPEGSISTLTIQRTEQRDSAMYRCASSPSPGTGSINARPQHFGDGTRLSIL.

The chain uses TRBV11-2 and TRBJ2-1, with a possible D match to TRBD2 (6 bases). The CDR3 loop spans 16 amino acids. V lost 5 bases to trimming and J lost 7 bases, with 21 bases between them. Germline V gives CDR1 SGHAT, CDR2 FQNNGV. For the CDR3, the DNA is TGTGCCAGCAGCACCTGGGAGGCAGCTCAATGGAATGAGCAGTTCTTC. It specifies CASSTWEAAQWNEQFF.

The chain combines TRBV28 with TRBJ2-5; 14 bases agree with TRBD2. From germline, CDR1 is MDHEN and CDR2 SYDVKM. J lost 4 bases, V lost 4 bases, and 2 bases had no gene match. The length of the CDR3 is 15 residues. The CDR3 protein is CASSSGLAGAETQYF. The CDR3 coding sequence is TGTGCCAGCAGTTCGGGACTAGCGGGAGCAGAGACCCAGTACTTC.

The genes are TRBV25-1 and TRBJ2-5; tentatively, D is TRBD1 (6 bases). Per the germline V gene, CDR1 is MGHDK and CDR2 is SYGVNS. Between the trimmed V and J ends, which lost 4 bases and 5 bases, there was a span of 11 bases. The CDR3 has 13 amino acids. The CDR3 region has the DNA TGTGCCAGCAGTGCAGGGGCTTGGGAGACCCAGTACTTC. This gives the protein CASSAGAWETQYF.

V gene TRBV4-2 combines with J gene TRBJ2-6; 13 bases map to TRBD2. The CDR3 length is 18 residues. V lost 4 bases, J lost 1 base, and 4 bases stayed unmatched. Germline V CDR1 and CDR2: LGHNA, YNFKEQ. In DNA form, the CDR3 reads TGTGCCAGCAGCCCCGAACTAGCGGGAGGGTCTGGGGCCAACGTCCTGACTTTC. Its translation: CASSPELAGGSGANVLTF.

A word on this clone: Other DNA sequences in the sample encode the same CDR3. The CDR3 reads CASSAPGQGAYGYTF. For the CDR3, the DNA is TGTGCCAGCAGCGCTCCGGGACAGGGGGCTTATGGCTACACCTTC. The chain joins TRBV7-9 to TRBJ1-2, with TRBD1 matching over 12 bases. V shed 5 bases, J shed 5 bases, and the junction held 6 bases outside the gene matches. The CDR3 covers 15 residues. In germline, CDR1 is SEHNR, CDR2 FQNEAQ (reference sequence).

This clone was counted once. J is TRBJ2-1 and V is TRBV28; TRBD2 matches at 9 bases. V trimming: 2 bases; J trimming: 10 bases; junction bases outside the gene matches: 6. Germline loops: CDR1 MDHEN, CDR2 SYDVKM. The CDR3 contains 14 residues. The CDR3 loop is CASSLGGGRAEQFF. CDR3 DNA: TGTGCCAGCAGTTTAGGAGGCGGGAGGGCCGAGCAGTTCTTC.

The chain recombines TRBV7-2 with TRBJ2-2; 7 positions agree with TRBD1. CDR1 and CDR2 (germline): SGHTA, FQGNSA. Trimming cost V 5 bases and J 4 bases; bases outside gene matches: 7. CDR3 length: 15 residues. For the CDR3, the DNA is TGTGCCAGCAGCCTCGGACAGGTCCGCACCGGGGAGCTGTTTTTT. It is translated as CASSLGQVRTGELFF.

The chain employs TRBV5-1 and TRBJ2-1; TRBD2 matches 8 bases. The CDR3 spans 15 residues. Unmatched junction bases numbered 6, after V lost 3 bases and J lost 4 bases. The germline CDR1 and CDR2 sequences are SGHRS and YFSETQ. Written as DNA, the CDR3 is TGCGCCAGCAGCTGGACTAGCCCAACGTACAATGAGCAGTTCTTC. Amino acids: CASSWTSPTYNEQFF.

The gene calls are TRBV7-9 and TRBJ1-2, with 8 bases lining up with TRBD1. Looked up from germline, CDR1 is SEHNR and CDR2 is FQNEAQ (reference sequence). The CDR3 sequence is 17 residues long. The V and J ends lost 4 bases and 0 bases, in that order; junction bases with no gene match: 10. The CDR3 DNA reads TGTGCCAGCAGCTCAACCCAGGGGGCAGTCCCTAACTATGGCTACACCTTC. Residues: CASSSTQGAVPNYGYTF.

This chain connects TRBV27 to TRBJ1-4; 7 positions agree with TRBD1. This CDR3 contains 16 residues. Germline V gene lookup returns CDR1 MNHEY and CDR2 SMNVEV (reference sequence). The trim removed 5 bases at V and 8 bases at J, leaving 14 bases unmatched. The CDR3 is CASSLTETGVREKLFF. The CDR3 bases are TGTGCCAGCAGTCTGACCGAAACAGGGGTTCGGGAAAAACTGTTTTTT.

This clone was detected once. This sequence joins TRBV6-1 and TRBJ2-1, with D possibly matching TRBD2 (6 bases). Trimming stripped 3 bases from V and 2 bases from J, with 11 bases between. The CDR3 is 15 residues long. CDR1 MNHNS and CDR2 SASEGT come from the germline V gene. CDR3 loop: CASSDRLGAYNEQFF. Here the CDR3 DNA reads TGTGCCAGCAGTGATCGACTAGGGGCCTACAATGAGCAGTTCTTC.

The chain joins TRBV7-8 to TRBJ2-1; tentative D call: TRBD2 (6 bases). With 2 bases removed from V and 4 bases from J, the gap between germline ends came to 12 bases. The CDR3 covers 15 residues. CDR1 and CDR2 (germline): SGHVS, FQNEAQ. This CDR3 reads CASSLQGLMYNEQFF. The CDR3 DNA follows: TGTGCCAGCAGCTTACAAGGACTAATGTACAATGAGCAGTTCTTC.